This TCR beta chain was retrieved from a study of T cells in Graves' hyperthyroidism and ophthalmopathy (dated by TCRdb to the late 2010s). Study-level background: A discovery cohort of roughly 100 patients, roughly 45 with Graves' ophthalmopathy and more than 55 with stable Graves' hyperthyroidism, was used to find distinguishing TCR V-J signatures. Prospective prediction of ophthalmopathy was tested in an independent validation cohort of 18 to 20 hyperthyroidism patients and 15 to 17 patients who later progressed to ophthalmopathy. The 75 to 100 discovery patients were randomly split 7:3 into training and test sets. The study also compared thyroid tissue and blood T-cell repertoires from about 6 Graves' hyperthyroidism patients. After sampling, hyperthyroidism patients received methimazole starting at 30 mg daily, and ophthalmopathy patients received high-dose intravenous methylprednisolone. TCR Vbeta CDR3 sequencing of some 140 peripheral blood samples (43 ophthalmopathy, roughly 74 hyperthyroidism and roughly 17 progressor patients) is reported in the paper.

TCR beta CDR3 regions were amplified from RNA transcripts. The first round of RT-PCR for the TCR CDR3 was performed with the HTBI primer set and the Qiagen OneStep RT-PCR kit. The libraries were constructed in a second round of multiplex PCR and then size-selected and purified. Paired-end sequencing of the libraries was performed with 100 bp reads on an Illumina HiSeq2000. The authors' analysis ran thus. SOAPnuke was used to process the raw data, removing reads that contained adapters or uncalled bases, had a mean Phred below 15, or lacked an exact match to the constant primer or identifier. High-quality paired reads were merged using COPE v1.2.5, and each unique nucleotide sequence was defined as a clonotype. MiTCR v1.1 was used to align the clonotypes against IMGT TRBV, TRBD and TRBJ reference segments. The analysis included only V-J combinations with a frequency above 0.0001, which together covered 98% to 99.2% of the repertoires. The TCS score was defined as F50 (clonal expansion) divided by E x V (chaos), with BLOSUM62-based TCRdist calculated between CDR3 peptides within each V-J. Welch's t-statistics and random forest reduced roughly 540 V-J features to under 15, which were used in a naive Bayes classifier (R e1071). The similarity between thyroid and blood repertoires was quantified using the Morisita-Horn index. TCRdb redid the processing of the public reads, applying fastp at Q25 and MiXCR, and retained in-frame beta chains. Every distinct CDR3 protein forms one entry, paired with its most common genes and DNA. Clone size and V and J calls follow TCRdb, not the original study. The sample table lists approximately 49,000 distinct CDR3 sequences, approximately 50% of them with a count of one. Roughly a third of the sample goes to the ten largest clones.

Based on the germline V gene, the CDR1 and CDR2 sequences are ENHRY and SYGVKD. Trimmed from V: 3 bases; trimmed from J: 7 bases; junction bases lacking a gene match: 2. The CDR3 holds 14 amino acids from the cysteine to the phenylalanine. Left in the record is the CDR3 DNA by itself, 42 bases read in frame from the first base. Stable Graves' hyperthyroidism was defined as no progression to ophthalmopathy during 18 months of follow-up. Hyperthyroidism patients were newly diagnosed, had a disease duration of under 2 months, and were aged 18 to 65 years. Any patient with an uncontrolled infection, another autoimmune disease, pregnancy or lactation was excluded. Diagnoses relied on clinical symptoms, serum thyroxine and TRAb, thyroid ultrasound and orbital computed tomography. Total RNA was extracted with Trizol reagent, and quality was checked on an Agilent 2100 Bioanalyzer. A note on this clonotype: Its antigen remains undetermined. Base qualities were left out, and no much larger clone turns up one base away.

What the work shows at the level of the full study, not this receptor alone: No statistical method was used to fix the sample size in advance, and group allocation was not hidden from the investigators. In validation, the model predicted progression to ophthalmopathy a median of approximately 6.6 months before onset, with approximately 71% sensitivity and 72.22% specificity. A model built on a 13 V-J signature distinguished ophthalmopathy from stable hyperthyroidism, reaching 85% to 90% sensitivity and around 81% specificity in cross-validation and 80%/75% in testing. Most expanded thyroid clonotypes (frequency above 0.001) were also found in blood, which suggests that blood repertoires may mirror thyroid immune responses.

What was sequenced was peripheral blood or thyroid tissue (not recorded which). The clonotype comes from a young man with Graves' hyperthyroidism. The chain couples TRBV10-3 to TRBJ1-6, with TRBD1 matching 8 junction bases. This receptor has the CDR3 CAISDTGGNSPLHF. The bases are TGTGCCATCAGTGATACAGGGGGGAATTCACCCCTCCACTTT.